The clone carrying this TCR beta chain was seen ten or more times. The antigen is undetermined. The time point was: patch test 1, 2 weeks after DPC sensitization. Treatment denoted: therapeutic diphenylcyclopropenone sensitization with weekly scalp DPC. The sample belongs to a study of human T cells and chemical hapten exposure. Across the study: All through the roughly 26-week study, the scalp of each patient received diphenylcyclopropenone doses weekly.

A single record per CDR3 protein comes from TCRdb applying MiXCR to the RACE reads. The sample includes approximately 400,000 distinct CDR3 sequences, roughly 4.8% of them seen just once. Overall study findings and caveats: Counts of TCRs above 1 in 1000 frequency stayed unchanged with DPC sensitization.

Trimming shortened V by 0 bases and J by 0 bases, and 8 bases separated the two germline ends. The CDR3 totals 15 residues. The germline CDR1 and CDR2 sequences are SNHLY and FYNNEI. The TCR originated in a woman aged 50 to 60 with alopecia areata. Some clones in this sample may be carry-over from other donors' samples. The sample was whole blood, taken in connection with sensitization to the hapten diphenylcyclopropenone (DPC). V gene TRBV2 combines with J gene TRBJ1-1; the D is unclear. CDR3 in amino acids: CASSEAVTMNTEAFF. As DNA, the CDR3 is TGTGCCAGCAGTGAAGCAGTAACCATGAACACTGAAGCTTTCTTT.